This T cell receptor (beta chain) was identified during a study of tumor and adjacent non-tumor tissue in lung cancer. The wider study: There were 12 adenocarcinoma, a couple of squamous cell carcinoma and 1 small cell lung cancer cases.

This clonotype was found once. As yet, its antigen is unknown. Germline CDR1 DFQATT, CDR2 SNEGSKA (reference sequence). V was trimmed by 1 base and J by 2 bases, leaving 9 bases between them. The CDR3 spans 13 residues. Study observations and caveats: Tumor repertoires had a smaller top 100 clone share than normal lung. Shorter survival was associated with higher TCR diversity in tumors.

TCRbeta libraries were built with three rounds of nested PCR, modified from ARM-PCR. TCRdb analysed the multiplex PCR reads with MiXCR anew, one entry per CDR3 protein. The table shows some 66,000 distinct CDR3 sequences, with around 64% occurring only once. The template was RNA from unsorted bulk tissue. Distant lung tissue was collected more than 3 cm away from the tumor edge. Newly diagnosed lung cancer patients had thoracic surgery in China, August–November 2014, without prior chemotherapy. This rearrangement joins TRBV20-1 to TRBJ2-7; no definite D call. What was sequenced was distant non-tumor lung tissue. This clonotype was sampled from a man between 65 and 85 years old with non-small cell lung cancer. This CDR3 is CSARGESPYEQYF. The CDR3 DNA reads TGCAGTGCTAGAGGGGAAAGTCCCTACGAGCAGTACTTC.